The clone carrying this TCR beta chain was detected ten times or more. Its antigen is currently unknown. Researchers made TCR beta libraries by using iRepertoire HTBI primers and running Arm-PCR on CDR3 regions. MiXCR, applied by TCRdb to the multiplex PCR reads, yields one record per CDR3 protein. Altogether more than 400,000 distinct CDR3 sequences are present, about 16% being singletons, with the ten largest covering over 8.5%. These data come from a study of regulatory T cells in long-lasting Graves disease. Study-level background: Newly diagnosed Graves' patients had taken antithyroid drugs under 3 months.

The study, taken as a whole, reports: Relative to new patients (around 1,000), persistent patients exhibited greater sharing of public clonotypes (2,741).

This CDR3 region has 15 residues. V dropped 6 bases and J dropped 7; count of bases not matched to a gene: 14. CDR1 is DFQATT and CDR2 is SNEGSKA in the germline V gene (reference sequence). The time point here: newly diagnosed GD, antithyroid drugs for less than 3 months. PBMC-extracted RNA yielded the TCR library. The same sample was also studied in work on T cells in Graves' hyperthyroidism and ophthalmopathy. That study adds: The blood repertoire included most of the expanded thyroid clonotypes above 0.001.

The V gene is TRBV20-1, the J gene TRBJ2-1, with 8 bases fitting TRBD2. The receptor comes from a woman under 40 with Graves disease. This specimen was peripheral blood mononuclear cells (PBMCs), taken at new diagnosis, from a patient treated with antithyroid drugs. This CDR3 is CSAPRAGGSRNEQFF. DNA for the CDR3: TGCAGTGCCCCCCGGGCGGGAGGAAGCCGGAATGAGCAGTTCTTC.